This T cell receptor (beta chain) was documented in a study of blood T cell repertoires in COVID-19. Across the whole study: Specimens from acute and convalescent COVID-19 originated in the United States, Italy and Spain. In each case, the material was cDNA or gDNA derived from T cells, B-cell-depleted T cells, or PBMCs.

The trim removed 3 bases at V and 6 bases at J, leaving 9 bases unmatched. The germline CDR1 and CDR2 sequences are LNHDA and SQIVND (reference sequence). This CDR3 contains 17 residues. Here immunoSEQ multiplex PCR was the method, and the copy in TCRdb shows in-frame clones only, minus some. The sample lists hundreds of thousands of clones; around 85% were seen once. This sequence was found in a man aged 80 or over with acute or convalescent COVID-19. This chain uses TRBV19 with TRBJ2-2; 11 bases match TRBD2. The source material was peripheral blood. The DNA for the CDR3 is TGTGCCAGTAGTATCAGGTCGCTAGCGGGAGGAGCCGGGGAGCTGTTTTTT. It encodes CASSIRSLAGGAGELFF. Full variable domain (remainder filled in from reference TRBV19 and TRBJ2-2): DGGITQSPKYLFRKEGQNVTLSCEQNLNHDAMYWYRQDPGQGLRLIYYSQIVNDFQKGDIAEGYSVSREKKESFPLTVTSAQKNPTAFYLCASSIRSLAGGAGELFFGEGSRLTVL.